These 7 T cell receptor beta chains were all obtained from the same sample, sequenced in a study of blood T cell repertoires in COVID-19. Sequenced by immunoSEQ multiplex PCR; TCRdb stores in-frame clones only, minus some. The data contain 25,000 to 35,000 clones, over 75% of them singletons. The sequenced material came from peripheral blood. The receptor set was obtained from a man in his 70s with active COVID-19.

This clone has a single count. The genes are TRBV11-2 and TRBJ2-1; 7 bases agree with TRBD2. This CDR3 spans 14 amino acids. Trimming took 2 bases from V and 5 from J; bases not matched to a gene: 3. CDR1 is SGHAT, CDR2 FQNNGV, per germline. CDR3 coding DNA: TGTGCCAGCAGCTTACCGACTAGCAACAATGAGCAGTTCTTC. Protein product: CASSLPTSNNEQFF.

This chain uses TRBV5-8 with TRBJ1-1; D uncertain. CDR3 size: 14 residues. Deletions cut 3 bases from V and 5 bases from J, with 14 bases between. Germline V CDR1 and CDR2: SGHTS, YDEGEE. In DNA, the CDR3 is TGTGCCAGCAGCTCCAGACCCGGACTTACTGAAGCTTTCTTT. As protein: CASSSRPGLTEAFF.

V and J are TRBV11-3 and TRBJ2-1, with D tentatively TRBD1 (5 bases). CDR1 and CDR2 from the germline V gene are SGHNT and YENEEA. The V gene lost 4 bases and the J gene lost 5 bases, with 9 bases spanning the gap. The CDR3 is 13 amino acids. The DNA for the CDR3 is TGTGCCAGCAGCTCCCAGACAGACAATGAGCAGTTCTTC. Protein: CASSSQTDNEQFF. Drawing the rest from reference TRBV11-3 and TRBJ2-1, the complete variable domain is EAGVVQSPRYKIIEKKQPVAFWCNPISGHNTLYWYLQNLGQGPELLIRYENEEAVDDSQLPKDRFSAERLKGVDSTLKIQPAELGDSAVYLCASSSQTDNEQFFGPGTRLTVL.

The J gene is TRBJ2-7, the V gene TRBV20-1, with a weak D call TRBD2 (5 bases). Trimming took off 3 bases at V and 7 bases at J, with 16 bases between the two ends. CDR1 and CDR2 (germline): DFQATT, SNEGSKA (reference sequence). CDR3 length: 13 residues. CDR3 region: CSASGETFGEQYF. The CDR3 coding sequence is TGCAGTGCTAGTGGGGAGACTTTCGGGGAGCAGTACTTC.

The rearrangement links TRBV7-3 to TRBJ2-3; D might be TRBD2 (5 bases). The CDR3 is made up of 13 amino acids. Germline assignment: CDR1 SGHTA and CDR2 FQGTGA. V was trimmed by 3 bases and J by 6 bases, leaving 10 bases between them. The CDR3 protein is CASSFTREDTQYF. CDR3 bases: TGTGCCAGCAGCTTCACGAGGGAGGATACGCAGTATTTT.

The chain uses TRBV20-1 and TRBJ1-1, with D perhaps TRBD1 (6 bases). The CDR3 runs 15 residues. Germline V gene sequence: CDR1 DFQATT, CDR2 SNEGSKA (reference sequence). V was shortened by 3 bases and J by 5 bases, with 19 bases between the two germline ends. The CDR3 sequence: CSASWGRGFGTEAFF. CDR3 in DNA: TGCAGTGCTAGTTGGGGCAGGGGATTCGGGACTGAAGCTTTCTTT.

V is TRBV30 and J is TRBJ1-2; 11 bases map to TRBD1. V was clipped by 5 bases and J by 11 bases; unmatched bases: 7. The germline gives CDR1 GTSNPN, CDR2 SVGIG (reference sequence). The CDR3 contains 12 residues. CDR3 loop: CAWAPWDRGYTF. In DNA, the CDR3 is TGTGCCTGGGCGCCTTGGGACAGGGGGTACACCTTC.